The T cell receptor beta chain under discussion was sequenced for a study of T cells in narcolepsy. Across the study: Healthy controls were enrolled alongside patients with narcolepsy type 1 or type 2. Study-wide points: Autoreactive clone sequences were missing from some blood memory CD4+ repertoires. Comparing one patient's CSF and blood CD4+ clonotypes highlighted HCRT- and TRIB2-specific autoreactive clonotypes. Reportedly, autoreactive clonotypes were serially detected in patients' blood but not controls'.

CDR3 length: 14 amino acids. Germline assignment: CDR1 SGHTA and CDR2 FQGNSA. Trimming took off 5 bases at V and 8 bases at J, with 18 bases between the two ends. Turning to this clone: Its cognate antigen is unknown.

Clones were read by immunoSEQ multiplex PCR, and TCRdb kept only the in-frame ones, dropping some. The sample shows about 40,000 clones, 88% of them seen only once. The TCR sequence derives from a human donor with narcolepsy. This chain joins TRBV7-2 and TRBJ2-5; D unresolved. Sequenced input: CD45RA- memory CD4+ T cells from PBMCs. In DNA, the CDR3 is TGTGCCAGCAGCCCCAGACCGGGTTGGGAAACCCAGTACTTC. It translates to CASSPRPGWETQYF.